Listed below are T cell receptor beta chains from one sample, sequenced in a study of PD-1 blockade in classical Hodgkin lymphoma. The assay was immunoSEQ multiplex PCR, and TCRdb's table has in-frame clones only and misses some. This repertoire shows 16,000 or so clones, just under 85% found once; its top ten account for over 6.5%. Sequenced sample: peripheral blood mononuclear cells (PBMCs). The receptors derive from a human donor with classical Hodgkin lymphoma. Both conserved end residues are trimmed from each CDR3.

v_gene	j_gene	CDR3aa
TRBV27	TRBJ2-5	ASSFRERETQY
TRBV2	TRBJ2-2	ASRSLPGLAGVVSGELF
TRBV28	TRBJ2-3	ASSFLRERTDTQY
TRBV6-6	TRBJ1-5	ASTQTEYSNQPQH
TRBV15	TRBJ2-6	ATSATTDSGANVLT
TRBV28	TRBJ1-2	ASSRGYGYT
TRBV5-1	TRBJ1-2	ASSLAGSLGDGYT
TRBV19	TRBJ2-1	ASSPPGGYNEQF
TRBV5-8	TRBJ2-5	ASSGGLAGVETQY
TRBV20-1	TRBJ1-1	SAPNLKGAF
TRBV6-5	TRBJ1-2	ASSPGTRYGYT
TRBV5-6	TRBJ1-2	ASSHEGPFNGYT
TRBV7-2	TRBJ1-1	ASSPWDRGVNTEAF
TRBV14	TRBJ1-5	ASSRTDDQPQH
TRBV28	TRBJ2-7	ASSRRLAPISYEQY
TRBV10-3	TRBJ2-5	AISFSGSSETQY
TRBV5-4	TRBJ1-4	ASSLWGGREKLF
TRBV9	TRBJ1-1	ASSVRRSDEAF
TRBV9	TRBJ1-1	ASSTGQLAQGEAF
TRBV6-1	TRBJ2-7	ASSPSEAEPYEQY
TRBV10-1	TRBJ2-2	ASSASVAGELF
TRBV6-5	TRBJ2-7	ASSTTGGSSYEQY
TRBV28	TRBJ2-4	ASSFGDRGMNIQY
TRBV6-1	TRBJ2-7	ASSFGREDEQY
TRBV10-2	TRBJ1-3	ASSETIPGSGNTIY
TRBV4-2	TRBJ1-6	ASSQDPAGGSPLH
TRBV7-9	TRBJ2-3	ASSPRTTDTQY
TRBV19	TRBJ2-3	ASSRSLRGLTDTQY
TRBV29-1	TRBJ1-3	SVEQLSGNTIY
TRBV10-2	TRBJ2-5	ASSQGGETQY
TRBV5-8	TRBJ2-1	ASSLSAGLNEQF
TRBV10-2	TRBJ2-7	ASTEGGWEGAEQY
TRBV5-1	TRBJ2-7	ASSLASSYEQY
TRBV6-5	TRBJ2-7	ASSPPGTGSYEQY
TRBV9	TRBJ2-1	ASSEGGTSGRGRSSYNEQF
TRBV6-5	TRBJ1-1	ASSYSYLTYEAF
TRBV7-3	TRBJ2-1	ASSLGGGFYNEQF
TRBV29-1	TRBJ2-7	SVESGSEQY
TRBV10-3	TRBJ1-1	ATTVGGNTEAF
TRBV10-2	TRBJ1-5	ASSDGGPGQNQPQH
TRBV5-6	TRBJ2-7	ASSFRGGTQSYEQY
TRBV2	TRBJ2-3	ASSDQTGGGTDTQY
TRBV2	TRBJ1-2	ASRETEFNYGYT
TRBV29-1	TRBJ1-1	SPRQGGTEAF
TRBV27	TRBJ1-1	ASRKLSNTEAF
TRBV10-1	TRBJ2-5	ASGTSGGETQY
TRBV28	TRBJ1-2	ASSRSLRSYGYT
TRBV19	TRBJ1-5	ASSPGYNQPQH
TRBV7-2	TRBJ2-7	ASSLGGAGGTYEQY
TRBV5-5	TRBJ1-3	ASRGPNSGNTIY